One and the same sample provided the 10 T cell receptor beta chains below, sequenced in a study of technical replicates of blood from a few donors. TCRdb's copy holds only in-frame clones and misses some; the assay was immunoSEQ multiplex PCR. The table lists fewer than 90,000 clones, about nine tenths of them singletons. The sample taken for sequencing was T cells isolated from PBMCs. These receptors came from a human donor in good health.

The chain joins TRBV30 to TRBJ2-3, with 10 bases aligning to TRBD1. The germline V gene has CDR1 GTSNPN and CDR2 SVGIG (reference sequence). Germline trimming cut 5 bases from V and 3 bases from J; bases unmatched to any gene: 5. This CDR3 spans 14 amino acids. The CDR3 loop is CAWQRDRGTDTQYF. Written as DNA, the CDR3 is TGTGCCTGGCAAAGGGACAGGGGTACAGATACGCAGTATTTT. Complete variable domain (other parts from reference TRBV30 and TRBJ2-3): SQTIHQWPATLVQPVGSPLSLECTVEGTSNPNLYWYRQAAGRGLQLLFYSVGIGQISSEVPQNLSASRPQDRQFILSSKKLLLSDSGFYLCAWQRDRGTDTQYFGPGTRLTVL.

A word on this clone: The junction does not match germline at one end; this may be a read error. The V and J genes are TRBV11-2 and TRBJ2-2, with 12 positions matching TRBD2. The CDR3 spans 16 residues. Germline-derived CDR1 and CDR2 are SGHAT and FQNNGV. This CDR3 reads CASGLLAGGTTGELFF. DNA for the CDR3: TGTGCCAGCGGCTTACTAGCGGGAGGTACCACCGGGGAGCTGTTTTTT.

The rearrangement joins TRBV5-4 to TRBJ2-7; D is unresolved. The CDR3 sequence is 13 residues long. Germline V CDR1 and CDR2: SGHNT, YYREEE (reference sequence). The V end was cut by 2 bases, the J end by 3 bases, with 9 bases between. CDR3: CASSLGEHYEQYF. The CDR3 nucleotides are TGTGCCAGCAGCTTAGGAGAGCACTACGAGCAGTACTTC.

The genes are TRBV4-2 and TRBJ1-2; tentatively, D is TRBD1 (6 bases). The germline V gene encodes CDR1 LGHNA and CDR2 YNFKEQ. Between the trimmed V and J ends, which lost 0 bases and 8 bases, there was a span of 13 bases. This CDR3 has 14 amino acids. For the CDR3, the DNA is TGTGCCAGCAGCCAAGATCCCGGGGGGGGCGGCTACACCTTC. Translated, it gives CASSQDPGGGGYTF.

This clone was recorded once. The V gene is TRBV28, the J gene TRBJ2-3; 7 positions match TRBD1. Germline lookup yields CDR1 MDHEN and CDR2 SYDVKM. The ends lost 5 bases at V and 0 bases at J; junction bases unmatched: 2. CDR3 length equals 14 residues. This chain's CDR3 is CASSEGQSTDTQYF. CDR3 DNA sequence: TGTGCCAGCAGTGAGGGACAGAGCACAGATACGCAGTATTTT.

The chain couples TRBV5-1 to TRBJ2-7; TRBD2 might be the D (5 bases). The germline V gene encodes CDR1 SGHRS and CDR2 YFSETQ. Trimming shortened V by 1 base and J by 7 bases, and 15 bases separated the two germline ends. This CDR3 spans 14 amino acids. CDR3 sequence (DNA): TGCGCCAGCAGCTTGAAGGGAGACTACGGGGAGCAGTACTTC. It specifies CASSLKGDYGEQYF.

This chain connects TRBV27 to TRBJ1-2; the D gene is possibly TRBD1 (5 bases). This CDR3 has 13 amino acids. Between the trimmed V and J ends, which lost 5 bases and 4 bases, there was a span of 11 bases. The germline CDR1 and CDR2 sequences are MNHEY and SMNVEV (reference sequence). The CDR3 spells CASSTGHFYGYTF. The DNA for the CDR3 is TGTGCCAGCAGTACCGGACACTTCTATGGCTACACCTTC.

This clone was seen only once. The chain carries TRBV7-8 and TRBJ1-4; TRBD1 matches 7 bases. The CDR3 runs 15 residues. Germline-derived CDR1 and CDR2 are SGHVS and FQNEAQ. With V trimmed by 5 bases and J by 2 bases, 5 bases remained unmatched. In nucleotides, the CDR3 is TGTGCCAGCAGCGTGAACAGGGGCACTAATGAAAAACTGTTTTTT. The encoded protein is CASSVNRGTNEKLFF.

The rearrangement links TRBV19 to TRBJ1-5; D is perhaps TRBD1 (6 bases). The CDR3 contains 14 residues. V lost 4 bases and J lost 2, with 9 bases in between. Germline assignment: CDR1 LNHDA and CDR2 SQIVND (reference sequence). The CDR3 sequence: CASSSSGGNQPQHF. CDR3 bases: TGTGCCAGTAGTAGTTCAGGGGGCAATCAGCCCCAGCATTTT. The full variable domain, completed using reference TRBV19 and TRBJ1-5, is DGGITQSPKYLFRKEGQNVTLSCEQNLNHDAMYWYRQDPGQGLRLIYYSQIVNDFQKGDIAEGYSVSREKKESFPLTVTSAQKNPTAFYLCASSSSGGNQPQHFGDGTRLSIL.

The chain recombines TRBV5-1 with TRBJ2-1, with D possibly TRBD2 on 6 matching bases. Trimming left V 2 bases short and J 7 bases short, with 10 bases between. The length of the CDR3 is 13 residues. Germline assignment: CDR1 SGHRS and CDR2 YFSETQ. The CDR3 DNA follows: TGCGCCAGCAGCTTACGGGGGTGGAATGAGCAGTTCTTC. It specifies CASSLRGWNEQFF.